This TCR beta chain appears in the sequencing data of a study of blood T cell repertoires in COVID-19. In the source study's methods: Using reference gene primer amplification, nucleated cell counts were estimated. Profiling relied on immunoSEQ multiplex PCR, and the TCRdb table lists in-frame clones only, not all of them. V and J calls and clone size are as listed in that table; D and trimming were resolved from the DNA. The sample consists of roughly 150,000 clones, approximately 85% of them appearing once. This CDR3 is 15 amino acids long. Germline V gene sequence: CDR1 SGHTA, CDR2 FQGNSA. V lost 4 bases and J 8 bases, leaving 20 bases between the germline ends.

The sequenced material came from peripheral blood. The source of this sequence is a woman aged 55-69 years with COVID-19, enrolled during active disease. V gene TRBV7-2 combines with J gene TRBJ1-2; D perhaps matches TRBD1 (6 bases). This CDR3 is CASSSTVGGLVGYTF. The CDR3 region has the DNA TGTGCCAGCAGCTCTACCGTGGGGGGGCTGGTAGGCTACACCTTC.